The 25 T cell receptor beta chains given below trace back to one sample, sequenced in a study of tumor and adjacent non-tumor tissue in lung cancer. A modified ARM-PCR protocol with three rounds of nested PCR amplified TCRbeta. TCRdb called the multiplex PCR reads again in MiXCR, with one record for every CDR3 protein. The sample shows about 100,000 distinct CDR3 sequences, around three fifths of them seen only once. This sample's RNA came from whole unsorted tissue. Distant lung tissue was collected more than 3 cm away from the tumor edge. The sample taken for sequencing was distant non-tumor lung tissue. The receptor set was obtained from a young man with non-small cell lung cancer.

The CDR3, as DNA: TGTGCCAGTAGTCTCGACAGGGACACCGGGGAGCTGTTTTTT. Protein: CASSLDRDTGELFF. The chain combines TRBV25-1 with TRBJ2-2; 7 positions match TRBD1. Germline V gene data show CDR1 as MGHDK and CDR2 as SYGVNS. CDR3 size: 14 residues. The V segment lost 9 bases and the J segment 3 bases; nucleotides outside the gene matches: 7.

As concerns this clonotype: A much larger clone sits a single nucleotide away, making a read error possible. The rearrangement uses TRBV14 and TRBJ2-3; D is possibly TRBD1 (7 bases). The germline CDR1 and CDR2 sequences are SGHDN and FVKESK. This CDR3 spans 13 amino acids. Here the CDR3 reads CGSSQGTAGTQYF. Here the CDR3 DNA reads TGTGGCAGCAGCCAAGGGACAGCGGGTACGCAGTATTTT.

In the case of this clonotype: A junction end diverges from the germline sequence, so it may reflect a read error. The J gene is TRBJ2-6, the V gene TRBV10-3; D is unresolved. The CDR3 runs 16 residues. Germline assignment: CDR1 ENHRY and CDR2 SYGVKD. The CDR3 DNA sequence: TGTGCCATTAGTGATTCGAGGAGTCCTGGGGCCAACGTCCTGACTTTC. This codes for CAISDSRSPGANVLTF.

The V call is TRBV18, the J call TRBJ1-1; TRBD1 matches 8 bases. This CDR3 region has 14 residues. The germline V gene encodes CDR1 KGHSH and CDR2 LQKENI. V dropped 6 bases and J dropped 7; count of bases not matched to a gene: 10. The CDR3 loop is CASSPRQGRNEAFF. The CDR3 region has the DNA TGTGCCAGCTCCCCCAGACAGGGGAGAAATGAAGCTTTCTTT.

As regards this clonotype: At one end, the junction sequence differs from germline, possibly due to a read error. This chain uses TRBV20-1 with TRBJ2-5, with D tentatively TRBD2 (5 bases). Germline CDR1 DFQATT, CDR2 SNEGSKA (reference sequence). The CDR3 spans 14 residues. The CDR3 coding sequence is TGCAGTACTAGAAGCCTACGGCTCCAGGAGACCCAGTACTTC. This encodes CSTRSLRLQETQYF.

On this clonotype itself: This likely comes from a read error, as the CDR3 has no conserved phenylalanine or tryptophan at its end. It is unclear where the CDR3 begins or ends on the DNA, so no DNA is shown, and the CDR3 is as TCRdb lists it. The CDR3 here is CSARPGDTEALV. The V gene is TRBV20-1, the J gene TRBJ1-1; the table names TRBD1, a call not compared with the DNA. CDR1 and CDR2 from the germline V gene are DFQATT and SNEGSKA (reference sequence). Termini included, the CDR3 measures 12 amino acids.

On this clonotype itself: A much larger clone lies a single base off, so this may be a read error. The J gene is TRBJ1-1, the V gene TRBV7-8, with 8 bases matching TRBD1. Germline assignment: CDR1 SGHVS and CDR2 FQNEAQ. V lost 3 bases to trimming and J lost 5 bases; unmatched junction nucleotides: 11. The CDR3 totals 16 residues. The CDR3 protein is CASSFVGAGGITEAFF. As DNA, the CDR3 is TGTGCCAGCAGCTTTGTTGGTGCAGGGGGCATAACTGAAGCTTTCTTT.

As for this clonotype: Sequence at one end of the junction differs from germline and may be a read error. This chain connects TRBV12-3 or TRBV12-4 to TRBJ2-2; tentatively, D is TRBD1 or TRBD2 (6 bases each). CDR3 length: 17 amino acids. The CDR3: CASSLAVGGTNTGELFF. The DNA for the CDR3 is TGTGCCAGCAGTTTAGCGGTGGGGGGCACGAACACTGGGGAGCTGTTTTTT.

In its sample, this clonotype was seen many times. This rearrangement joins TRBV20-1 to TRBJ2-7, with TRBD2 identical over 9 bases. Looked up from germline, CDR1 is DFQATT and CDR2 is SNEGSKA (reference sequence). This CDR3 is 15 amino acids long. J lost 2 bases, V lost 0 bases, and 5 bases had no gene match. This CDR3 reads CSARDRGGRAYEQYF. The CDR3 bases are TGCAGTGCTAGAGATCGCGGCGGGAGGGCCTACGAGCAGTACTTC.

To note about this clonotype: Compared with germline, one end of the junction differs, possibly owing to a read error. The chain couples TRBV12-3 or TRBV12-4 to TRBJ2-7; 9 bases match TRBD1. This CDR3 region has 14 residues. The CDR3 bases are TGTGCCAACAGTTTACAGGGGGCCTCCTACCAGCAGTACTTC. Protein product: CANSLQGASYQQYF.

This clonotype appeared many times. The rearrangement uses TRBV5-5 and TRBJ2-5; 12 nucleotides agree with TRBD1. The CDR3 length is 17 residues. Per germline, CDR1 SGHKS and CDR2 YYEKEE (reference sequence). Trimming took 0 bases from V and 4 from J; bases not matched to a gene: 7. The CDR3: CASSLGPGQGASETQYF. CDR3 nucleotide sequence: TGTGCCAGCAGCTTGGGACCGGGACAGGGGGCTTCAGAGACCCAGTACTTC. The complete variable domain, with remaining parts taken from reference TRBV5-5 and TRBJ2-5, reads DAGVTQSPTHLIKTRGQQVTLRCSPISGHKSVSWYQQVLGQGPQFIFQYYEKEERGRGNFPDRFSARQFPNYSSELNVNALLLGDSALYLCASSLGPGQGASETQYFGPGTRLLVL.

This clonotype was observed a handful of times. A single base is all that separates this from a far larger clone, so a read error is likely. This chain connects TRBV5-1 to TRBJ2-5, with D hard to call. Germline V gene lookup returns CDR1 SGHRS and CDR2 YFSETQ. The CDR3 has 11 amino acids. CDR3 in DNA: TGCGCCAGCTGCTTTCAAGAGACCCAGTACTTC. It translates to CASCFQETQYF.

Of note for this clonotype: A read error may produce the germline difference seen at one junction end. The J gene is TRBJ2-1, the V gene TRBV12-3 or TRBV12-4; D gene uncertain. This CDR3 is built from 12 residues. CDR3 in amino acids: CASSTYWSEQFF. The CDR3, as DNA: TGCGCCAGCAGTACTTACTGGAGTGAGCAGTTCTTC.

Worth noting for this clonotype: At one of its ends the junction is not consistent with the germline gene, which may arise from a read error. The rearrangement joins TRBV19 to TRBJ2-1; TRBD2 might be the D (5 bases). CDR3 length: 12 residues. Germline V CDR1 and CDR2: LNHDA, SQIVND (reference sequence). The DNA of the CDR3 is TGTGCTAGTAGTATATCGGGGAGTGAGCAGTTCTTC. This codes for CASSISGSEQFF. Filled out from reference TRBV19 and TRBJ2-1, the complete variable domain reads DGGITQSPKYLFRKEGQNVTLSCEQNLNHDAMYWYRQDPGQGLRLIYYSQIVNDFQKGDIAEGYSVSREKKESFPLTVTSAQKNPTAFYLCASSISGSEQFFGPGTRLTVL.

The V and J genes are TRBV29-1 and TRBJ2-2, with D possibly TRBD1 on 6 matching bases. The CDR3 consists of 15 residues. V dropped 6 bases and J dropped 5 bases, with 19 bases sitting between them. The germline gives CDR1 SQVTM, CDR2 ANQGSEA. CDR3 DNA sequence: TGCAGCGTCACACAGGACAGCGCTATGACCGGGGAGCTGTTTTTT. Translation: CSVTQDSAMTGELFF.

On this clonotype: One junction end disagrees with the germline gene, perhaps due to a read error. The chain joins TRBV11-2 to TRBJ1-2; D remains ambiguous. Germline V gene sequence: CDR1 SGHAT, CDR2 FQNNGV. The CDR3 is 12 amino acids. Here the CDR3 reads CASSPDPYSYIF. For the CDR3, the DNA is TGTGCCAGCAGCCCAGACCCGTACAGCTACATCTTC.

Concerning this clonotype itself: An end of the junction does not agree with germline; a read error may underlie this. The CDR3 region is CANSLGKGYTF. DNA for the CDR3: TGTGCCAACAGTTTAGGGAAGGGCTACACATTC. The rearrangement links TRBV12-3 or TRBV12-4 to TRBJ1-2, with unresolved D. The CDR3 has 11 amino acids.

The sample holds a few counts of this clonotype. A much bigger clone sits one base away, suggesting this may be a read error. Given the absence of the conserved phenylalanine or tryptophan at the CDR3 end, a read error is likely. V gene TRBV29-1 combines with J gene TRBJ2-7, with TRBD2 matching over 9 bases. Germline V gene sequence: CDR1 SQVTM, CDR2 ANQGSEA. The CDR3 has 14 residues. J gave up 3 bases and V 6 bases, and 9 bases lay outside the gene matches. The CDR3 spells CSVEVASGDYEQYL. CDR3 DNA: TGCAGCGTCGAGGTAGCTAGCGGGGACTACGAGCAGTACCTC.

This chain uses TRBV12-3 or TRBV12-4 with TRBJ2-3, with TRBD1 matching 9 bases. V shed 6 bases, J shed 14 bases, and the junction held 12 bases outside the gene matches. The length of the CDR3 is 13 residues. CDR3 sequence reads: CASSTGTGYTRYF. For the CDR3, the DNA is TGTGCCAGCAGCACAGGGACAGGGTACACGAGGTATTTT.

This sequence joins TRBV4-1 and TRBJ1-6; D is ambiguous. V lost 0 bases, J lost 8 bases, and 11 bases lay in between. Looked up from germline, CDR1 is MGHRA and CDR2 is YSYEKL. The CDR3 length is 15 residues. The CDR3 DNA sequence: TGCGCCAGCAGCCAAGAGGGAGGGTCACATTCACCCCTCCACTTT. Protein: CASSQEGGSHSPLHF.

Points on this clonotype: A much larger clonotype is one base distant, so this may be a read error. The V and J genes are TRBV12-3 or TRBV12-4 and TRBJ2-5; TRBD1 matches at 7 bases. After removal of 6 bases from V and 5 bases from J, the junction contained 6 bases not matched to a gene. This CDR3 region has 13 residues. For the CDR3, the DNA is TGTGCCAGCAGATTACAGGGGTTGGAGACCCAGTACTTC. Translating gives CASRLQGLETQYF.

Note on this clonotype: Sequence at one end of the junction differs from germline and may be a read error. The CDR3 DNA follows: TGTGCCAGCAACTTAGCTAGCCAGAACACAGATACGCAGTATTTT. This translates into CASNLASQNTDTQYF. The chain joins TRBV11-2 to TRBJ2-3; D is perhaps TRBD2 (5 bases). The germline V gene has CDR1 SGHAT and CDR2 FQNNGV. The length of the CDR3 is 15 residues.

This clonotype was picked up many times. This chain connects TRBV20-1 to TRBJ1-6; TRBD1 matches 9 bases. CDR1 is DFQATT and CDR2 is SNEGSKA in the germline V gene (reference sequence). CDR3 length: 15 residues. V was pared by 3 bases and J by 7 bases, with 7 bases of the junction left unmatched. The CDR3 nucleotides read TGCAGTGCTAGTCCCACAGGGGGCGCGAATTCACCCCTCCACTTT. Its protein product is CSASPTGGANSPLHF.

In regard to this clonotype: At one of its ends the junction is not consistent with the germline gene, which may arise from a read error. This chain links TRBV11-2 with TRBJ1-1; 12 bases line up with TRBD1. This CDR3 has 16 amino acids. CDR1 and CDR2 from the germline V gene are SGHAT and FQNNGV. The CDR3 bases are TGTGCCAACAGCCACGCTTCCGGGACAGGGGGCAGTGAAGCTTTCTTT. This gives the protein CANSHASGTGGSEAFF.

This clonotype was counted many times. This chain uses TRBV6-2 or TRBV6-3 with TRBJ2-1, with D perhaps being TRBD1 or TRBD2 (5 bases each). CDR3 length equals 11 residues. Germline-derived CDR1 and CDR2 are MNHEY and SVGEGT. Trimming pared 7 bases from V and 10 bases from J, leaving 11 bases between. The CDR3 sequence: CASTRGREQFF. CDR3 bases: TGTGCCAGCACGAGGGGCCGGGAGCAGTTCTTC.